A selection of T cell receptor beta chains follows, all from one sample in a study of OX40 agonist ivuxolimab in advanced cancers. Sequencing used immunoSEQ multiplex PCR; TCRdb keeps in-frame clones, though not all of them. Here the sample spans 45,000 to 50,000 clones, more than 85% being singletons. Material: CD4+ or CD8+ T cells sorted from blood, obtained in a trial of the OX40 agonist ivuxolimab. The receptors were sampled from an adult with an advanced solid tumor such as melanoma, head and neck, liver or kidney cancer. Both conserved end residues are part of each CDR3. The D gene is left open where the match is weak. Where a row states a size, it is once, few, many or the class of an expanded clone; other rows omit it.

TRBD2	TRBV2	.	TRBJ2-2	TGTGCCAGCAGGCCCAAGGTAGCGGGAGTCACCGGGGAGCTGTTTTTT	CASRPKVAGVTGELFF
.	TRBV19	few	TRBJ1-1	TGTGCCAGTAGACCGGTTTTTAACACTGAAGCTTTCTTT	CASRPVFNTEAFF
.	TRBV7-2	.	TRBJ2-3	TGTGCCAGCAGCTCCTGGACGCAGTATTTT	CASSSWTQYF
.	TRBV9	once	TRBJ2-1	TGTGCCAGCAGCGTAGAGGGAGACTACACGGACAATGAGCAGTTCTTC	CASSVEGDYTDNEQFF
TRBD1	TRBV6-5	once	TRBJ1-2	TGTGCCAGCAGTTACGCGCCGGGACAGGGTCCCGATGGCTACACCTTC	CASSYAPGQGPDGYTF
.	TRBV6-1	.	TRBJ2-5	TGTGCCAGCCGGTGGGGTGAGACCCAGTACTTC	CASRWGETQYF
.	TRBV5-4	.	TRBJ2-1	TGTGCCAGCAGCTCAGATAGGGGTGGTTCCTCTGAGCAGTTCTTC	CASSSDRGGSSEQFF
TRBD2	TRBV27	.	TRBJ2-1	TGTGCCAGCAGCCTTTCTAGCGGGATGACCTACAATGAGCAGTTCTTC	CASSLSSGMTYNEQFF
TRBD2	TRBV29-1	.	TRBJ2-1	TGCAGCGTTGAATCCAGGACTAGCGTCTACAATGAGCAGTTCTTC	CSVESRTSVYNEQFF
TRBD1	TRBV4-1	.	TRBJ1-1	TGCGCCAGCAGCCTAGGACAGGGGGCGATTAATGAAGCTTTCTTT	CASSLGQGAINEAFF
.	TRBV7-2	.	TRBJ2-3	TGTGCCAGCAGCCCACCCTGGATGGCAGATACGCAGTATTTT	CASSPPWMADTQYF
TRBD1	TRBV19	.	TRBJ1-1	TGTGCCAGTAGGACAGGGAATACTGAAGCTTTCTTT	CASRTGNTEAFF
.	TRBV27	.	TRBJ2-2	TGTGCCAGCAGTTTAAGTAATTTTGCCGGGGAGCTGTTTTTT	CASSLSNFAGELFF
.	TRBV10-3	.	TRBJ2-3	TGTGCCATCACCAGCGGAGGGGCGGCAGATACGCAGTATTTT	CAITSGGAADTQYF
TRBD1	TRBV19	.	TRBJ2-5	TGTGCCAGTAGTATAGATTTCGGACAGGGAAAGACCCAGTACTTC	CASSIDFGQGKTQYF
TRBD1	TRBV11-2	.	TRBJ2-7	TGTGCCAGCAGCTTAGGACAGGGGCCCAAGTCCTACGAGCAGTACTTC	CASSLGQGPKSYEQYF
TRBD1	TRBV19	.	TRBJ2-7	TGTGCCAGTAGTCCCCGACAGGGAGATCCCTACGAGCAGTACTTC	CASSPRQGDPYEQYF
TRBD2	TRBV9	.	TRBJ2-4	TGTGCCAGCAGCGTAGGGACTAGCGGAGACAAAAACATTCAGTACTTC	CASSVGTSGDKNIQYF
.	TRBV29-1	.	TRBJ1-2	TGCAGCGGTGAAGGGGCCTATGGCTACACCTTC	CSGEGAYGYTF
.	TRBV6-6	.	TRBJ2-3	TGTGCCAGCAGTTTGAGCGGCTCTAGCACAGATACGCAGTATTTT	CASSLSGSSTDTQYF
TRBD2	TRBV30	.	TRBJ2-7	TGTGCCTGGAGTGTGGTAGCGGGCTCCTACGAGCAGTACTTC	CAWSVVAGSYEQYF
TRBD2	TRBV7-2	.	TRBJ2-1	TGTGCCAGCAGCCGGGGGGGCCCTGTTCTTAATGAGCAGTTCTTC	CASSRGGPVLNEQFF
.	TRBV21-1	.	TRBJ2-1	TGTGCCAGCACCGGACAGGGCCCTCGGTGTGAGCAGTTCTTC	CASTGQGPRCEQFF
.	TRBV27	.	TRBJ2-1	TGTGCCAGCAGCACAGGGATTTCGGGGCGGGGTGAGCAGTTCTTC	CASSTGISGRGEQFF
.	TRBV7-9	.	TRBJ2-7	TGTGCCAGCAGCTTGGTCGACTACGAGCAGTACTTC	CASSLVDYEQYF
TRBD1	TRBV6-5	.	TRBJ2-7	TGTGCCAGTGGACAGGGGAGCCCCTACGAGCAGTACTTC	CASGQGSPYEQYF
.	TRBV19	.	TRBJ1-1	TGTGCCAGTAGTCCACGAGAGTTGGATGAAGCTTTCTTT	CASSPRELDEAFF
TRBD2	TRBV18	.	TRBJ2-1	TGTGCCAGCTCACCCGGGACTAGCGGTATCTACAATGAGCAGTTCTTC	CASSPGTSGIYNEQFF
TRBD2	TRBV4-1	.	TRBJ2-1	TGCGCCAGCAGCCACCTAAGCGGGGGGGCCCACAATGAGCAGTTCTTC	CASSHLSGGAHNEQFF
.	TRBV13	once	TRBJ2-7	TGTGCCAGCAGCAACCTTCGGGCCGAGCAGTACTTC	CASSNLRAEQYF
.	TRBV30	.	TRBJ2-7	TGTGCCTGGAGTCAACGGGGCTACGAGCAGTACTTC	CAWSQRGYEQYF
.	TRBV6-5	.	TRBJ2-2	TGTGCCAGCAGTTACTACACCACCGGGGAGCTGTTTTTT	CASSYYTTGELFF
.	TRBV7-9	.	TRBJ2-3	TGTGCCAGCAGCTTATATTCCCGGAGCACAGATACGCAGTATTTT	CASSLYSRSTDTQYF
.	TRBV2	.	TRBJ2-7	TGTGCCAGCAGTGACAGCTACGAGCAGTACTTC	CASSDSYEQYF
.	TRBV5-5	.	TRBJ1-4	TGTGCCAGCAGCTCCGTGGGGACTACTGAAAAACTGTTTTTT	CASSSVGTTEKLFF